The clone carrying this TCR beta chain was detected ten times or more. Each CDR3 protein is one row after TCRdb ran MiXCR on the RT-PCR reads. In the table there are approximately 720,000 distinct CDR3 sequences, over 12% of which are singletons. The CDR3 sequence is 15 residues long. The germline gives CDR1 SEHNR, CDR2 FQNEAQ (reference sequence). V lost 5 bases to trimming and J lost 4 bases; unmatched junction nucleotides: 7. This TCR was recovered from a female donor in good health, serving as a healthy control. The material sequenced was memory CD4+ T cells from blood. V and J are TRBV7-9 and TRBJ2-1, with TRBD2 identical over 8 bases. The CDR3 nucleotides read TGTGCCAGCAGCCCCGGGAGGGGACTTTACAATGAGCAGTTCTTC. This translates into CASSPGRGLYNEQFF.